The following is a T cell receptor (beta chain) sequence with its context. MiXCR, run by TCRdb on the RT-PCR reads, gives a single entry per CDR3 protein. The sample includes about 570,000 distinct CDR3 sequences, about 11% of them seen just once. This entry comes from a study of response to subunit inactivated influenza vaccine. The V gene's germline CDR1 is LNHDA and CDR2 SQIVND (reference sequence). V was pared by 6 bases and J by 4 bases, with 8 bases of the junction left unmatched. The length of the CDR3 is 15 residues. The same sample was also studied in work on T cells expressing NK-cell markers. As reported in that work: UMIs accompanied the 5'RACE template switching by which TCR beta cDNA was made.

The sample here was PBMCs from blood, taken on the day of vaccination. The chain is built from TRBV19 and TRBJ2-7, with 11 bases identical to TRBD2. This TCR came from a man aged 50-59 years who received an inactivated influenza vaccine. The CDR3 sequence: CASSLTSGTLYEQYF. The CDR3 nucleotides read TGTGCCAGTAGCTTGACTAGCGGGACCCTTTACGAGCAGTACTTC.